This is a list of T cell receptor beta chains from one sample in a study of identical twins. TCRdb analysed the 5' RACE reads with MiXCR anew, one entry per CDR3 protein. The data hold around 240,000 distinct CDR3 sequences, with over 9.5% observed a single time. The sample was memory T cells sorted from blood. The receptors shown here come from a man aged 50 or older in good health. The CDR3 runs from the conserved cysteine through the conserved F or W. A D gene is named only where the DNA matches it firmly. Clone size is stated in some rows and not others, as once, few, many or a class when expanded.

abundance	v_gene	d_gene	j_gene	CDR3nt	CDR3aa
many	TRBV29-1	TRBD1	TRBJ2-5	TGCAGCGTTGAGGGGCTGGGACAGGGACCACAAGAGACCCAGTACTTC	CSVEGLGQGPQETQYF
-	TRBV12-3/TRBV12-4	-	TRBJ1-1	TGTGCCAGCAGTCATGACAGGTCCTCCGGAGCGCCAATCTTT	CASSHDRSSGAPIF
few	TRBV29-1	-	TRBJ2-5	TGCAGCTCCCGATATGGGGAGACCCAGTACTTC	CSSRYGETQYF
-	TRBV3-1	TRBD2	TRBJ2-7	TGTGCCAGCAGCCAAGTTAGCGGGGGAACCTACGAGCAGTACTTC	CASSQVSGGTYEQYF
-	TRBV7-2	TRBD1	TRBJ2-3	TGTGCCAGCAGCTTCGGCGGAGGACAGGCAGATACGCAGTATTTT	CASSFGGGQADTQYF
many	TRBV5-6	-	TRBJ1-1	TGTGCCAGCAGCTTGTCTCCTCCGGAGAACACTGAAGCTTTCTTT	CASSLSPPENTEAFF
few	TRBV11-2	-	TRBJ2-1	TGTGCCAGCAGCTTAGTGTCACTCTACAATGAGCAGTTCTTC	CASSLVSLYNEQFF
-	TRBV20-1	-	TRBJ2-7	TGCAGTGCTAGGGGGAACTCCTACGAGCAGTACTTC	CSARGNSYEQYF
few	TRBV20-1	TRBD1	TRBJ2-3	TGCAGTGCTAGAGATCCAGGGGGTACTAGCACAGATACGCAGTATTTT	CSARDPGGTSTDTQYF
many	TRBV6-5	-	TRBJ2-5	TGTGCCAGCAGTTACTCGGCCAGGGTTTCCACCCAGTACTTC	CASSYSARVSTQYF
few	TRBV24-1	TRBD1	TRBJ2-5	TGTGCCACCAGTGATAAACAGGGGGGGACCCAGTACTTC	CATSDKQGGTQYF
-	TRBV27	-	TRBJ2-1	TGTGCCAGCAGCCATTTGGATGCGCAGTTCTTC	CASSHLDAQFF
few	TRBV5-1	TRBD2	TRBJ2-2	TGCGCCAGCAGAGAACCGGGACTAAGCACCGGGGAGCTGTTTTTT	CASREPGLSTGELFF
many	TRBV7-2	TRBD2	TRBJ2-1	TGTGCCAGCAGCTTAGGACTAGCGGGGGGACACAATGAGCAGTTCTTC	CASSLGLAGGHNEQFF
many	TRBV5-1	TRBD2	TRBJ2-1	TGCGCCAGCAGCCTGATCGGGGGGGCCAGGAATGAGCAGTTCTTC	CASSLIGGARNEQFF
few	TRBV6-2/TRBV6-3	-	TRBJ2-5	TGTGCCAGCGGTGGGATCTGGCTGGAGACCCAGTACTTC	CASGGIWLETQYF
few	TRBV9	TRBD2	TRBJ2-7	TGTGCCAGCAGCGTAGAACCGGGACTAGCTTACGAGCAGTACTTC	CASSVEPGLAYEQYF
many	TRBV5-1	-	TRBJ1-1	TGCGCCAGCAGCTCGGGCCCAGCGAACACTGAAGCTTTCTTT	CASSSGPANTEAFF
many	TRBV30	-	TRBJ1-1	TGTGCCTGGAGTGTAAACATGAACACTGAAGCTTTCTTT	CAWSVNMNTEAFF
-	TRBV20-1	TRBD1	TRBJ2-7	TGCAGTGCGGACTGGGACAGCAGCTACGAGCAGTACTTC	CSADWDSSYEQYF
many	TRBV5-1	TRBD1	TRBJ2-5	TGCGCCAGCAGTCAGGACAGGCGAGAGACCCAGTACTTC	CASSQDRRETQYF
many	TRBV12-3/TRBV12-4	-	TRBJ2-7	TGTGCCAGCAGTTTTACACGGACCTACGAGCAGTACTTC	CASSFTRTYEQYF
many	TRBV20-1	-	TRBJ1-5	TGCAGTGCTAGCGGGACACTTAGCAATCAGCCCCAGCATTTT	CSASGTLSNQPQHF
few	TRBV14	TRBD2	TRBJ2-5	TGTGCCAGCAGTCGCGGACTAGCGGGGCTCCACACCCAAGAGACCCAGTACTTC	CASSRGLAGLHTQETQYF